This T cell receptor beta chain was captured by sequencing in a study of beta chain features in type 1 diabetes. Study findings and constraints: VDJ junctions from type 1 diabetes patients carried fewer insertions and larger deletions. Resolution of whether HLA type affects TCRB rearrangement was not achieved here.

V lost 4 bases to trimming and J lost 4 bases, with 11 bases between them. Per the germline V gene, CDR1 is SNHLY and CDR2 is FYNNEI. CDR3 length: 14 residues. The entirety of the isolated RNA underwent reverse transcription, so expressed TCRB transcripts were sequenced. Average reads for naive, central memory and regulatory T cell samples were around 4 million. Sequencing was performed with immunoSEQ multiplex PCR; in TCRdb, only in-frame clones are kept and a portion is missing. The sample has a few hundred thousand clones, about 14% seen once. A word on this clone: Its antigen is unidentified.

Sequencing was performed on naive CD4+ T cells from blood. V gene TRBV2 combines with J gene TRBJ2-1, with a weak D call TRBD1 (5 bases). This receptor was taken from a woman aged 18 to 35 in good health. CDR3: CASSGRTIYNEQFF. The CDR3 region has the DNA TGTGCCAGCAGTGGTCGGACAATTTACAATGAGCAGTTCTTC. Looking up the rest from reference TRBV2 and TRBJ2-1 gives the full variable domain: EPEVTQTPSHQVTQMGQEVILRCVPISNHLYFYWYRQILGQKVEFLVSFYNNEISEKSEIFDDQFSVERPDGSNFTLKIRSTKLEDSAMYFCASSGRTIYNEQFFGPGTRLTVL.